The following is a T cell receptor beta chain sequence with its context. Clones were sequenced by immunoSEQ multiplex PCR, and TCRdb holds only the in-frame ones, with some missing. The data show 76,000 or so clones, 80% to 90% seen once. The sample comes from a study of technical replicates of blood from several donors. Per germline, CDR1 SGHTA and CDR2 FQGNSA. The CDR3 spans 14 residues. Trimming removed 1 base at V and 5 bases at J, with 12 bases between. This clonotype originated in a human donor in good health. Some clones in this sample may be carry-over from other donors' samples. Source material: PBMCs. The J gene is TRBJ2-7, the V gene TRBV7-2; tentatively, D is TRBD1 (7 bases). For the CDR3, the DNA is TGTGCCAGCAGCTTAGTTCAGGGGGAGGACGAGCAGTACTTC. Protein product: CASSLVQGEDEQYF.